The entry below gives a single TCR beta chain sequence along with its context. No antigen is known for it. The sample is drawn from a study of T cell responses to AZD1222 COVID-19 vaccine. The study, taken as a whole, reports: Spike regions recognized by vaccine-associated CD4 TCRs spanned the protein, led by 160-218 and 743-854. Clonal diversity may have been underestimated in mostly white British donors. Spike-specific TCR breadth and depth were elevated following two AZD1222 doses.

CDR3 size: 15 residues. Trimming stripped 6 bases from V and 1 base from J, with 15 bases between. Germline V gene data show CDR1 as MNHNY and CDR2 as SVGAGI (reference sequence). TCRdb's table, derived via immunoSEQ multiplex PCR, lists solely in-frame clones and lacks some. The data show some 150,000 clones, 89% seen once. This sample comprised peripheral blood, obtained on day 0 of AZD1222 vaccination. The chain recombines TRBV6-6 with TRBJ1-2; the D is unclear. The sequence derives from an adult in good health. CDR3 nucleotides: TGTGCCAGCAGCCTCGGTGTACGTGTTAACTATGGCTACACCTTC. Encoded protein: CASSLGVRVNYGYTF.